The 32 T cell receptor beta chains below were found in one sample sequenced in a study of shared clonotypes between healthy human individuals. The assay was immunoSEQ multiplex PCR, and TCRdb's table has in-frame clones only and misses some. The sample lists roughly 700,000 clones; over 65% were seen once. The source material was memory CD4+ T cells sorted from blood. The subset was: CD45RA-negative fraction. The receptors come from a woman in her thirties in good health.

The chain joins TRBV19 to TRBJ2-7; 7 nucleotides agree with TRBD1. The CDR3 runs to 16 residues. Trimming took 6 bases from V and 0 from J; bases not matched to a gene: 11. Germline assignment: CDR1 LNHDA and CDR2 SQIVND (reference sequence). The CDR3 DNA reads TGTGCCAGTAGAGAGACCGGGACAGAGACCTCCTACGAGCAGTACTTC. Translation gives CASRETGTETSYEQYF. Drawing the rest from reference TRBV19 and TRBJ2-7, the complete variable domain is DGGITQSPKYLFRKEGQNVTLSCEQNLNHDAMYWYRQDPGQGLRLIYYSQIVNDFQKGDIAEGYSVSREKKESFPLTVTSAQKNPTAFYLCASRETGTETSYEQYFGPGTRLTVT.

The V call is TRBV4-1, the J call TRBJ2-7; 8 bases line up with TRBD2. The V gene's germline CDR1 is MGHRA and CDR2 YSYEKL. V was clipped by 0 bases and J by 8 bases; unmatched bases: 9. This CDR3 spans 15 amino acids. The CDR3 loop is CASSQEPTLAGQQYF. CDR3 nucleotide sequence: TGCGCCAGCAGCCAAGAACCCACTCTAGCGGGCCAGCAGTACTTC.

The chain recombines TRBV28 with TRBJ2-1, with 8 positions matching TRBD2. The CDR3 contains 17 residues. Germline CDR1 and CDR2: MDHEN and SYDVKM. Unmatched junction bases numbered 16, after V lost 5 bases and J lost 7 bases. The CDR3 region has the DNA TGTGCCAGCAGTCCCAGGTTGGGGGCGGGAGGCCGAAATGAGCAGTTCTTC. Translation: CASSPRLGAGGRNEQFF. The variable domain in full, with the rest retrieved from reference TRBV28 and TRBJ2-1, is DVKVTQSSRYLVKRTGEKVFLECVQDMDHENMFWYRQDPGLGLRLIYFSYDVKMKEKGDIPEGYSVSREKKERFSLILESASTNQTSMYLCASSPRLGAGGRNEQFFGPGTRLTVL.

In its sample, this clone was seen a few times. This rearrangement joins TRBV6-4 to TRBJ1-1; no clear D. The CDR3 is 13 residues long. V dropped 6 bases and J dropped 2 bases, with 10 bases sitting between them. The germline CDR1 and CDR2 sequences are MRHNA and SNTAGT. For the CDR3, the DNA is TGTGCCAGCAGCCTTAACTCTAACACTGAAGCTTTCTTT. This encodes CASSLNSNTEAFF.

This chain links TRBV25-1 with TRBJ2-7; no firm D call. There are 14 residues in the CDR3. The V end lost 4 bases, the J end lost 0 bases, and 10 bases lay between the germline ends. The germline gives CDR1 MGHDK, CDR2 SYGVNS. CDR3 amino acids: CASSVRPDSYEQYF. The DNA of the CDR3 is TGTGCCAGCAGTGTGAGACCGGACTCCTACGAGCAGTACTTC.

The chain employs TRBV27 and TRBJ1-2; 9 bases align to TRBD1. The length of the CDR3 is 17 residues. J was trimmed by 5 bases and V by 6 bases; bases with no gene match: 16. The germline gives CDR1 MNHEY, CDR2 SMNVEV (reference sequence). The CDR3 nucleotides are TGTGCCAGCAGCCAATTTCCCCCCGGGACAGGGAAATATGGCTACACCTTC. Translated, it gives CASSQFPPGTGKYGYTF.

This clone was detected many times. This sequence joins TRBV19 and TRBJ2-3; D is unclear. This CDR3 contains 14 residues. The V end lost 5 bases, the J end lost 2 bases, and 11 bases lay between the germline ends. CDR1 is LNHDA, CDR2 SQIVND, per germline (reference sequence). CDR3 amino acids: CASSRYRVTDTQYF. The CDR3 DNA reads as TGTGCCAGTAGTCGGTACAGAGTCACAGATACGCAGTATTTT.

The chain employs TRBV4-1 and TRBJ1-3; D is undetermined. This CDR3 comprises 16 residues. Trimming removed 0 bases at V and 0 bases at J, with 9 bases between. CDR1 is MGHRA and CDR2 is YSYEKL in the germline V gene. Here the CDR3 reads CASSQEKPTSGNTIYF. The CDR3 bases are TGCGCCAGCAGCCAAGAGAAGCCTACCTCTGGAAACACCATATATTTT.

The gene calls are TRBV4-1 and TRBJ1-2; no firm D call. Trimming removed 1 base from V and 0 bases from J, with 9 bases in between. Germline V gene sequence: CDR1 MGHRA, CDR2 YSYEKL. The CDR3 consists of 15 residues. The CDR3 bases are TGCGCCAGCAGCCAAGGCGACGGATCTAACTATGGCTACACCTTC. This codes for CASSQGDGSNYGYTF.

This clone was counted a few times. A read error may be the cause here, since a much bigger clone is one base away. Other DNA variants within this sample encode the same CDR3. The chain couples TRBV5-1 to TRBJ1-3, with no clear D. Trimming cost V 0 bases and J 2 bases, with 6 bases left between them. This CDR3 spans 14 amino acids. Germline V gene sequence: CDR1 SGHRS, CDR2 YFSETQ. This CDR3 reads CASSLGTAGNTIYF. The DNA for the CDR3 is TGCGCCAGCAGCTTGGGTACAGCTGGAAACACCATATATTTT.

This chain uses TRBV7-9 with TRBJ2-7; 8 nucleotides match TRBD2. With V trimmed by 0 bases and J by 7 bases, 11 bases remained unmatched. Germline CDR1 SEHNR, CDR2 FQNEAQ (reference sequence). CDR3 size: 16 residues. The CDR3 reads CASSLAAGGLIREQYF. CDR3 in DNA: TGTGCCAGCAGCTTAGCGGCGGGAGGCCTAATCAGGGAGCAGTACTTC.

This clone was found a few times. The CDR3 sequence: CASSLYGGLGNQPQHF. CDR3 DNA sequence: TGTGCCAGCAGCTTGTATGGGGGGCTGGGCAATCAGCCCCAGCATTTT. The chain recombines TRBV5-5 with TRBJ1-5; TRBD1 is a possible D gene (6 bases). Germline CDR1 and CDR2: SGHKS and YYEKEE (reference sequence). V dropped 1 base and J dropped 2 bases, with 13 bases sitting between them. This CDR3 region has 16 residues.

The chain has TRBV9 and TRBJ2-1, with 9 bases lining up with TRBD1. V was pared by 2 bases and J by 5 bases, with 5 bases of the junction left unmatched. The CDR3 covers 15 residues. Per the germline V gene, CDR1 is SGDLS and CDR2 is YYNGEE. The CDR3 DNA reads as TGTGCCAGCAGCGTGGGCGGGACAGGGAACAATGAGCAGTTCTTC. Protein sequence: CASSVGGTGNNEQFF.

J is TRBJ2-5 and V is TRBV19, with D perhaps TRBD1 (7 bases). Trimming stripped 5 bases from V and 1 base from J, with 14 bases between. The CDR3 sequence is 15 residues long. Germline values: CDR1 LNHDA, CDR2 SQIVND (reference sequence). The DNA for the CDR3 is TGTGCCAGTAGTTTCCAGGGGGGCTCCCAAGAGACCCAGTACTTC. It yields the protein CASSFQGGSQETQYF.

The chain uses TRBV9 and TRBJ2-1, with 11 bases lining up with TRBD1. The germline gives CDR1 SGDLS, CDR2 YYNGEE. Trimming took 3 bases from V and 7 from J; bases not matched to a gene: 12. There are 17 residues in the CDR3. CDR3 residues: CASSGEFGQGARNEQFF. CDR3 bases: TGTGCCAGCAGCGGAGAGTTCGGACAGGGGGCTAGAAATGAGCAGTTCTTC.

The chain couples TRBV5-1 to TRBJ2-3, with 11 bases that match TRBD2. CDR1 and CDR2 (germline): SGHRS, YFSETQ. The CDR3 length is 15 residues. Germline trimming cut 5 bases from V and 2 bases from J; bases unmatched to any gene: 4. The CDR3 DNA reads TGCGCCAGCAGTTTGACTAGCGGGGACACAGATACGCAGTATTTT. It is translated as CASSLTSGDTDTQYF.

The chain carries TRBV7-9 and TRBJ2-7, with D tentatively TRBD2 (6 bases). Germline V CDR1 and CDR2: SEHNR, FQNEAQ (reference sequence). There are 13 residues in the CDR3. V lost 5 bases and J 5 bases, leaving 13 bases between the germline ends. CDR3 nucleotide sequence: TGTGCCAGCAGCCATACGGGGAGGAACGAGCAGTACTTC. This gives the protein CASSHTGRNEQYF.

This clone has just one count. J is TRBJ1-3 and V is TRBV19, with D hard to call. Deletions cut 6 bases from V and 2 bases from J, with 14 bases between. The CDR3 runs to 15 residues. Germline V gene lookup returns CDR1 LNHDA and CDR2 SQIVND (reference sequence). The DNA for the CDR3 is TGTGCCAGTAGAGATTGGGCTTACCCTGGAAACACCATATATTTT. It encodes CASRDWAYPGNTIYF.

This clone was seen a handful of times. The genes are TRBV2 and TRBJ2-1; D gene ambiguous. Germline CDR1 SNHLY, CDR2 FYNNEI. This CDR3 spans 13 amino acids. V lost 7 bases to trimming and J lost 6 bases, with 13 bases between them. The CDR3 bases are TGTGCCAGCAAGCAACTGACGGTCAATGAGCAGTTCTTC. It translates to CASKQLTVNEQFF.

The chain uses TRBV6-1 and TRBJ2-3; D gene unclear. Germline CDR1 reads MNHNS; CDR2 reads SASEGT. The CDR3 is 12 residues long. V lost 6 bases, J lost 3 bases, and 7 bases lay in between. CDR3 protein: CASSPGTDTQYF. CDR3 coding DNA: TGTGCCAGCAGCCCAGGAACAGATACGCAGTATTTT.

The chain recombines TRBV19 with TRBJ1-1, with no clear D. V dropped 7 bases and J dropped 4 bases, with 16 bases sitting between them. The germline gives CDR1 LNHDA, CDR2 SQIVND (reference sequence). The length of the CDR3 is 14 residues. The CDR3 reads CASTNPPWGTEAFF. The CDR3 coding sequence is TGTGCCAGTACCAACCCCCCCTGGGGCACTGAAGCTTTCTTT.

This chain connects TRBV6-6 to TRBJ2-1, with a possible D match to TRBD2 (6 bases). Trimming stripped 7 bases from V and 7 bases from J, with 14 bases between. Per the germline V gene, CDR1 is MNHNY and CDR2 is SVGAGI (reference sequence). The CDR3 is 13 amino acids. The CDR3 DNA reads TGTGCCAGCATAAGTAGCGGAGGGAATGAGCAGTTCTTC. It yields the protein CASISSGGNEQFF.

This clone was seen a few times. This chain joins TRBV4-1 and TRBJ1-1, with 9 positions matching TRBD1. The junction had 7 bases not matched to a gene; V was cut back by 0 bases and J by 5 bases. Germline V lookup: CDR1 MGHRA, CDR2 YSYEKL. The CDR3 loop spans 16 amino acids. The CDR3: CASSQDAYRGQTEAFF. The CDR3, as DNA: TGCGCCAGCAGCCAAGATGCCTACAGGGGGCAAACTGAAGCTTTCTTT.

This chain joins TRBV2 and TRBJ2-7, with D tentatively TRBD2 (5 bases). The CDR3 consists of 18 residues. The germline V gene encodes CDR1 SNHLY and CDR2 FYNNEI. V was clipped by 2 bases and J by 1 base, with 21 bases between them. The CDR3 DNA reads TGTGCCAGCAGTGAATCCGTGGTCGTTTGGAAGCGGTCCTACGAGCAGTACTTC. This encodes CASSESVVVWKRSYEQYF.

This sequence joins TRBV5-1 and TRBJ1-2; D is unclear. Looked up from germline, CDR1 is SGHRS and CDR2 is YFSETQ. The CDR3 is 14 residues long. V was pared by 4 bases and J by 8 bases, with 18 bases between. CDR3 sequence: CASSIRPELDGYTF. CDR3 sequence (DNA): TGCGCCAGCAGCATACGACCGGAACTCGACGGCTACACCTTC. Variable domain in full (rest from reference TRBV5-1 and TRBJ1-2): KAGVTQTPRYLIKTRGQQVTLSCSPISGHRSVSWYQQTPGQGLQFLFEYFSETQRNKGNFPGRFSGRQFSNSRSEMNVSTLELGDSALYLCASSIRPELDGYTFGSGTRLTVV.

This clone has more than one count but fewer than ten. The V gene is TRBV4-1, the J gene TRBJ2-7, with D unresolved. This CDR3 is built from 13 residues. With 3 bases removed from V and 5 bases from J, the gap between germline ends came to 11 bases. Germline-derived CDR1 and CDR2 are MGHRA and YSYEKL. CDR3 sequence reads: CASSQNSIHEQYF. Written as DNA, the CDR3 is TGCGCCAGCAGCCAGAATAGTATCCACGAGCAGTACTTC.

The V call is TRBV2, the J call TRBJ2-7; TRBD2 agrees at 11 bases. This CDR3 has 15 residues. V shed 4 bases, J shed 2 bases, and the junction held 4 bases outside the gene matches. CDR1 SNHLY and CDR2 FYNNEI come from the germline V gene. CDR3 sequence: CASSVGTSGPYEQYF. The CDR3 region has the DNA TGTGCCAGCAGTGTTGGGACTAGCGGACCCTACGAGCAGTACTTC.

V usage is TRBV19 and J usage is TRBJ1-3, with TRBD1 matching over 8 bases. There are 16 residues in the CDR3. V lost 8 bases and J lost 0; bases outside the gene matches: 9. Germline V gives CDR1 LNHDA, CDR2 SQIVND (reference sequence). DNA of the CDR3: TGTGCCAGTGCGGGGGGACAGGCCAACTCTGGAAACACCATATATTTT. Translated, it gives CASAGGQANSGNTIYF.

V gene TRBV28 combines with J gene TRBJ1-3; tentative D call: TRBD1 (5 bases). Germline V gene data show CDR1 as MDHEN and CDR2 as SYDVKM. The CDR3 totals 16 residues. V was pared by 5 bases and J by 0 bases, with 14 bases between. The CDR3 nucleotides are TGTGCCAGCAGTCCTGGAGGGGTCTCCTCTGGAAACACCATATATTTT. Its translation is CASSPGGVSSGNTIYF.

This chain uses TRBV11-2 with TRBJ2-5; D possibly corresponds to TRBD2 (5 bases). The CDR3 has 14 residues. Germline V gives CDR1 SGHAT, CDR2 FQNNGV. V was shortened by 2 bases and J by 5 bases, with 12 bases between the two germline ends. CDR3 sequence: CASSLHPSGETQYF. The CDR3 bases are TGTGCCAGCAGCTTACACCCCTCGGGGGAGACCCAGTACTTC.

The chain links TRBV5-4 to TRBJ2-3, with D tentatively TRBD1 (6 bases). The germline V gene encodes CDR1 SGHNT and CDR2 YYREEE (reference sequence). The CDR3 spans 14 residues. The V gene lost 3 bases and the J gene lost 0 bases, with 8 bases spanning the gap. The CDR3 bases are TGTGCCAGCAGCTCGGACAGAAGCACAGATACGCAGTATTTT. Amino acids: CASSSDRSTDTQYF.

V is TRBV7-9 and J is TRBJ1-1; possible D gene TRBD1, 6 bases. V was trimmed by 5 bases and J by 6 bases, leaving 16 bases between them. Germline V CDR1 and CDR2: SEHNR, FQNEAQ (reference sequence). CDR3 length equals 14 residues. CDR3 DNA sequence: TGTGCCAGCAGCCTACAAACAGGGTTTGCTGAAGCTTTCTTT. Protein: CASSLQTGFAEAFF.